The 2 T cell receptor beta chains reported below all come from one sample, sequenced in a study. Each CDR3 protein is one row after TCRdb ran MiXCR on the RT-PCR reads. The table has about 680,000 distinct CDR3 sequences, around 14% seen once; the top ten hold 3.6%. The source material was memory CD4+ T cells from blood. The receptors derive from a female donor in good health, serving as a healthy control.

This clonotype was found a few times. This chain connects TRBV30 to TRBJ2-4; 9 nucleotides line up with TRBD1. Germline CDR1 GTSNPN, CDR2 SVGIG (reference sequence). Unmatched junction bases numbered 10, after V lost 6 bases and J lost 1 base. The CDR3 is 16 residues long. DNA of the CDR3: TGTGCCTGCAGACACAGGGGGCTGGGGGCCAAAAACATTCAGTACTTC. Translated, it gives CACRHRGLGAKNIQYF.

Regarding this clonotype: This may arise from a read error, as a much more abundant clone is one base away. CDR3 sequence reads: CASSGDTYTKYF. The CDR3 DNA reads as TGTGCCAGCAGCGGGGACACTTATACGAAGTATTTT. The V and J genes are TRBV7-3 and TRBJ2-3, with D maybe TRBD1 (6 bases). Germline-derived CDR1 and CDR2 are SGHTA and FQGTGA. The CDR3 is made up of 12 amino acids. The whole variable domain, filled in from reference TRBV7-3 and TRBJ2-3, reads GAGVSQTPSNKVTEKGKYVELRCDPISGHTALYWYRQSLGQGPEFLIYFQGTGAADDSGLPNDRFFAVRPEGSVSTLKIQRTERGDSAVYLCASSGDTYTKYFGPGTRLTVL.